One and the same sample provided the 27 T cell receptor beta chains below, sequenced in a study of shared clonotypes between healthy human individuals (dated by TCRdb to the early 2020s). Receptors were amplified or captured by the immunoSEQ multiplex PCR assay. The table comes from immuneACCESS by way of TCRdb, which keeps in-frame sequences with V and J called. Part of the clones is missing from these tables; in studies checked, under half for an unresolved V gene and the rest for unknown reasons. Recorded for this sample are roughly 2,500,000 clones; approximately 94% of them occurred a single time. The ten largest clones capture approximately 0.35% of the sample. The sample consisted of naive CD4+ T cells from PBMCs. Reading the label with the study, this specimen's cell subset or site is: CD45RA+ positively selected. Source of these receptors: a man younger than 35 in good health. Some clones in this sample may be carry-over from other donors' samples.

CDR3 coding DNA: TGTGCCAGCAGTCGGGACGACTCCTACGAGCAGTACTTC. Its translation is CASSRDDSYEQYF. The rearrangement links TRBV2 to TRBJ2-7, with D perhaps given as TRBD1 or TRBD2 (5 bases each). This CDR3 is built from 13 residues. Germline-derived CDR1 and CDR2 are SNHLY and FYNNEI. V was cut by 5 bases and J by 0 bases, with 8 bases left in between. The whole variable domain, remainder taken from reference TRBV2 and TRBJ2-7, is EPEVTQTPSHQVTQMGQEVILRCVPISNHLYFYWYRQILGQKVEFLVSFYNNEISEKSEIFDDQFSVERPDGSNFTLKIRSTKLEDSAMYFCASSRDDSYEQYFGPGTRLTVT.

This clone showed up just once. The chain combines TRBV7-3 with TRBJ2-2, with 9 bases identical to TRBD1. The CDR3 is made up of 17 amino acids. The ends lost 3 bases at V and 4 bases at J; junction bases unmatched: 9. CDR1 is SGHTA, CDR2 FQGTGA, per germline. DNA of the CDR3: TGTGCCAGCAGCTTCACCTTGGACAGGGGACGCACCGGGGAGCTGTTTTTT. It is translated as CASSFTLDRGRTGELFF.

The rearrangement uses TRBV2 and TRBJ2-1; no definite D call. Germline CDR1 SNHLY, CDR2 FYNNEI. CDR3 length equals 13 residues. V was cut by 3 bases and J by 10 bases, with 13 bases left in between. CDR3 region: CASSDADKPEQFF. DNA of the CDR3: TGTGCCAGCAGTGACGCAGACAAACCCGAGCAGTTCTTC.

The chain recombines TRBV5-1 with TRBJ2-2; 11 nucleotides match TRBD2. CDR1 SGHRS and CDR2 YFSETQ come from the germline V gene. V lost 1 base, J lost 5 bases, and 7 bases stayed unmatched. CDR3 length: 17 amino acids. The CDR3 here is CASSLTSGSTRTGELFF. The DNA of the CDR3 is TGCGCCAGCAGCTTGACTAGCGGGAGTACGAGAACCGGGGAGCTGTTTTTT.

The CDR3 here is CASSLRAGIYTDTQYF. The DNA of the CDR3 is TGCGCCAGCAGCTTGAGAGCGGGTATCTACACAGATACGCAGTATTTT. The chain recombines TRBV5-1 with TRBJ2-3; D is possibly TRBD2 (6 bases). This CDR3 is 16 amino acids long. Germline CDR1 and CDR2: SGHRS and YFSETQ. V was clipped by 1 base and J by 2 bases, with 14 bases between them.

This clone was found once. The rearrangement uses TRBV7-9 and TRBJ2-3; tentative D call: TRBD2 (5 bases). Germline CDR1 reads SEHNR; CDR2 reads FQNEAQ (reference sequence). V was cut by 5 bases and J by 3 bases, with 12 bases left in between. The CDR3 has 14 amino acids. CDR3 sequence (DNA): TGTGCCAGCAGCCCCAGAGGGAGAACAGATACGCAGTATTTT. Its translation: CASSPRGRTDTQYF.

The chain is built from TRBV6-1 and TRBJ2-1; TRBD2 aligns across 10 bases. The germline V gene has CDR1 MNHNS and CDR2 SASEGT. The CDR3 consists of 14 residues. V shed 0 bases, J shed 14 bases, and the junction held 7 bases outside the gene matches. The CDR3 loop is CASSEAAGTSVKFF. In DNA, the CDR3 is TGTGCCAGCAGTGAAGCGGCCGGGACTAGCGTCAAGTTCTTC.

This chain's CDR3 is CATSSYGSYEQYF. The CDR3 DNA follows: TGTGCCACCAGCAGTTATGGCAGCTACGAGCAGTACTTC. The chain links TRBV15 to TRBJ2-7, with D uncertain. The germline V gene encodes CDR1 LNHNV and CDR2 YYDKDF (reference sequence). The V end was cut by 3 bases, the J end by 3 bases, with 9 bases between. This CDR3 region has 13 residues.

The chain uses TRBV28 and TRBJ1-3; 9 bases line up with TRBD1. The germline CDR1 and CDR2 sequences are MDHEN and SYDVKM. The junction had 8 bases not matched to a gene; V was cut back by 5 bases and J by 0 bases. CDR3 length: 17 amino acids. In nucleotides, the CDR3 is TGTGCCAGCAGTGTAGCGGGACAGGGAACCTCTGGAAACACCATATATTTT. It specifies CASSVAGQGTSGNTIYF. Based on the CDR3 plus reference TRBV28 and TRBJ1-3, the full variable domain is DVKVTQSSRYLVKRTGEKVFLECVQDMDHENMFWYRQDPGLGLRLIYFSYDVKMKEKGDIPEGYSVSREKKERFSLILESASTNQTSMYLCASSVAGQGTSGNTIYFGEGSWLTVV.

This rearrangement joins TRBV4-1 to TRBJ1-5, with 11 bases aligning to TRBD1. This CDR3 is 19 amino acids long. CDR1 is MGHRA and CDR2 is YSYEKL in the germline V gene. J was trimmed by 2 bases and V by 0 bases; bases with no gene match: 9. The DNA for the CDR3 is TGCGCCAGCAGCCAAGACTGGACAGGGGGCGCGGATCGCAATCAGCCCCAGCATTTT. It is translated as CASSQDWTGGADRNQPQHF.

The chain recombines TRBV7-3 with TRBJ2-7; 8 positions agree with TRBD2. CDR3 length: 14 residues. Germline loops: CDR1 SGHTA, CDR2 FQGTGA. V lost 5 bases to trimming and J lost 4 bases; unmatched junction nucleotides: 7. CDR3 DNA sequence: TGTGCCAGCAGCCCCGGGGGGGGATTTTACGAGCAGTACTTC. It yields the protein CASSPGGGFYEQYF.

This chain joins TRBV21-1 and TRBJ2-7; the D call TRBD1 from the table was never checked on the DNA. TRBV21-1 corresponds to a pseudogene. The CDR3 has 14 residues. Here the CDR3 DNA reads TGTGCCAGCAGCCGAAGGGACAGTCCCTACGAGCAGTACTTC. It is translated as CASSRRDSPYEQYF.

The V call is TRBV9, the J call TRBJ2-3, with 13 positions matching TRBD2. Trimming at V came to 3 bases and at J to 6 bases, leaving 4 bases not matched to a gene. The CDR3 is 15 amino acids. Per the germline V gene, CDR1 is SGDLS and CDR2 is YYNGEE. The CDR3 DNA sequence: TGTGCCAGCAGCGATGGACTAGCGGGAGCCGATACGCAGTATTTT. Translation: CASSDGLAGADTQYF. The variable domain in full, completed from reference TRBV9 and TRBJ2-3, reads DSGVTQTPKHLITATGQRVTLRCSPRSGDLSVYWYQQSLDQGLQFLIQYYNGEERAKGNILERFSAQQFPDLHSELNLSSLELGDSALYFCASSDGLAGADTQYFGPGTRLTVL.

This clone was counted once. Since a much larger clone is just one base distant, this may be a read error. Other DNA sequences in this specimen translate into the identical CDR3. The chain combines TRBV25-1 with TRBJ2-7; no clear D gene. Per germline, CDR1 MGHDK and CDR2 SYGVNS. The CDR3 covers 11 residues. Trimming pared 2 bases from V and 2 bases from J, leaving 1 base between. The CDR3 coding sequence is TGTGCCAGCAGTGAAACCTACGAGCAGTACTTC. Protein sequence: CASSETYEQYF.

As to this clone: The same CDR3 is also encoded by other DNA sequences in this sample. This chain connects TRBV28 to TRBJ2-2; D is ambiguous. The germline V and J ends were trimmed by 5 bases and 0 bases, with 4 bases remaining between them. Germline lookup yields CDR1 MDHEN and CDR2 SYDVKM. CDR3 length equals 13 residues. The CDR3 bases are TGTGCCAGCAGTCCTTCGAACACCGGGGAGCTGTTTTTT. Its translation is CASSPSNTGELFF.

V usage is TRBV5-1 and J usage is TRBJ1-1; TRBD1 aligns across 10 bases. With V trimmed by 3 bases and J by 4 bases, 3 bases remained unmatched. Germline values: CDR1 SGHRS, CDR2 YFSETQ. This CDR3 contains 14 residues. This chain's CDR3 is CASSWGQGTTEAFF. The CDR3 coding sequence is TGCGCCAGCAGCTGGGGACAGGGGACCACTGAAGCTTTCTTT. Variable domain in full (rest from reference TRBV5-1 and TRBJ1-1): KAGVTQTPRYLIKTRGQQVTLSCSPISGHRSVSWYQQTPGQGLQFLFEYFSETQRNKGNFPGRFSGRQFSNSRSEMNVSTLELGDSALYLCASSWGQGTTEAFFGQGTRLTVV.

The chain recombines TRBV11-2 with TRBJ1-2; the D is unclear. The CDR3 has 14 amino acids. The ends were cut back, 0 bases at V and 4 bases at J, with 9 bases in the middle. Germline V gene data show CDR1 as SGHAT and CDR2 as FQNNGV. As DNA, the CDR3 is TGTGCCAGCAGCTTAGAATCCGGGCCCTATGGCTACACCTTC. Its translation: CASSLESGPYGYTF.

The chain is built from TRBV4-2 and TRBJ2-1; D is undetermined. CDR1 is LGHNA, CDR2 YNFKEQ, per germline. V lost 0 bases to trimming and J lost 10 bases, with 13 bases between them. This CDR3 has 14 residues. Here the CDR3 DNA reads TGTGCCAGCAGCCAAGAGGTGAGAGTGGGAGAGCAGTTCTTC. This sequence encodes CASSQEVRVGEQFF.

V and J are TRBV18 and TRBJ2-7; D is possibly TRBD2 (6 bases). Germline values: CDR1 KGHSH, CDR2 LQKENI. V shed 3 bases and J shed 6 bases, with 15 bases lying between them. The CDR3 is made up of 14 amino acids. CDR3 sequence reads: CASSPPNGGVEQYF. CDR3 sequence (DNA): TGTGCCAGCTCACCCCCGAACGGAGGGGTCGAGCAGTACTTC.

A note on this clone: Distinct nucleotide sequences in the sample also encode this CDR3. V is TRBV5-1 and J is TRBJ1-5; D gene ambiguous. Germline assignment: CDR1 SGHRS and CDR2 YFSETQ. V was cut by 0 bases and J by 0 bases, with 10 bases left in between. The CDR3 extends over 16 amino acids. The CDR3 DNA sequence: TGCGCCAGCAGCTTGGTGGGCTCCTATAGCAATCAGCCCCAGCATTTT. It translates to CASSLVGSYSNQPQHF. Full variable domain (remainder filled in from reference TRBV5-1 and TRBJ1-5): KAGVTQTPRYLIKTRGQQVTLSCSPISGHRSVSWYQQTPGQGLQFLFEYFSETQRNKGNFPGRFSGRQFSNSRSEMNVSTLELGDSALYLCASSLVGSYSNQPQHFGDGTRLSIL.

This chain uses TRBV4-1 with TRBJ1-3; D perhaps matches TRBD1 (5 bases). Trimming took 6 bases from V and 2 from J, leaving 14 bases between them. Germline assignment: CDR1 MGHRA and CDR2 YSYEKL. CDR3 length: 15 residues. In DNA, the CDR3 is TGCGCCAGCAGACAGGTCGGGGTTGCTGGAAACACCATATATTTT. Protein: CASRQVGVAGNTIYF.

This clone was picked up one time. The chain employs TRBV19 and TRBJ2-3; 7 nucleotides match TRBD2. The germline V gene has CDR1 LNHDA and CDR2 SQIVND (reference sequence). V lost 6 bases to trimming and J lost 3 bases; unmatched junction nucleotides: 6. CDR3 length equals 14 residues. The CDR3 nucleotides are TGTGCCAGTAGGAGGGAGGGTCGGACAGATACGCAGTATTTT. Its translation is CASRREGRTDTQYF.

The chain recombines TRBV7-9 with TRBJ2-1; 13 nucleotides agree with TRBD2. The V segment lost 2 bases and the J segment 9 bases; nucleotides outside the gene matches: 4. Germline V gene data show CDR1 as SEHNR and CDR2 as FQNEAQ (reference sequence). The CDR3 has 15 residues. The DNA of the CDR3 is TGTGCCAGCAGCTTAAGGACTAGCGGGAGCCCTGAGCAGTTCTTC. This gives the protein CASSLRTSGSPEQFF.

CDR3 bases: TGTGCCAGCAGCCTCACTAGCAAACAGGGACTCTGGGAGCAGTACTTC. The encoded protein is CASSLTSKQGLWEQYF. This sequence joins TRBV7-8 and TRBJ2-7; tentatively, D is TRBD1 or TRBD2 (6 bases each). CDR3 length equals 16 residues. Germline lookup yields CDR1 SGHVS and CDR2 FQNEAQ. V was trimmed by 5 bases and J by 7 bases, leaving 24 bases between them. Complete variable domain (other parts from reference TRBV7-8 and TRBJ2-7): GAGVSQSPRYKVAKRGQDVALRCDPISGHVSLFWYQQALGQGPEFLTYFQNEAQLDKSGLPSDRFFAERPEGSVSTLKIQRTQQEDSAVYLCASSLTSKQGLWEQYFGPGTRLTVT.

The chain employs TRBV5-6 and TRBJ2-5; 7 bases match TRBD1. Looked up from germline, CDR1 is SGHDT and CDR2 is YYEEEE. The CDR3 covers 14 residues. Trimming at V came to 0 bases and at J to 5 bases, leaving 4 bases not matched to a gene. CDR3 sequence reads: CASSLEGAGETQYF. For the CDR3, the DNA is TGTGCCAGCAGCTTGGAGGGGGCCGGGGAGACCCAGTACTTC.

The chain is built from TRBV9 and TRBJ1-1; D not resolved. Germline CDR1 reads SGDLS; CDR2 reads YYNGEE. The CDR3 runs to 13 residues. V was trimmed by 3 bases and J by 4 bases, leaving 10 bases between them. Written as DNA, the CDR3 is TGTGCCAGCAGCGCACTTATTAGCACTGAAGCTTTCTTT. Protein sequence: CASSALISTEAFF.

Concerning this clone: This specimen includes other DNA sequences encoding the same CDR3. The rearrangement joins TRBV28 to TRBJ1-1; D may be TRBD1 (5 bases). CDR1 is MDHEN and CDR2 is SYDVKM in the germline V gene. Trimming cost V 2 bases and J 4 bases, with 11 bases left between them. This CDR3 is 14 amino acids long. DNA for the CDR3: TGTGCCAGCAGTTTAGTAGGGGCAGGCACTGAAGCTTTCTTT. The encoded protein is CASSLVGAGTEAFF.